The 8 T cell receptor beta chains presented below share a single source sample, sequenced in a study of cytomegalovirus exposure and HLA in healthy donors. PCR used 60 Vbeta primers and 13 Jbeta primers. TCRdb's copy holds only in-frame clones and misses some; the assay was immunoSEQ multiplex PCR. The sample holds 120,000 or so clones, about 10% seen once. Sequencing used PBMCs. Receptor source: a woman aged 18-29 years in good health and CMV-seropositive.

This clone turned up a few times. This rearrangement joins TRBV14 to TRBJ1-1; D is uncertain. The V end was cut by 5 bases, the J end by 1 base, with 11 bases between. CDR1 SGHDN and CDR2 FVKESK come from the germline V gene. This CDR3 has 14 amino acids. CDR3 sequence: CASSFRGANTEAFF. CDR3 nucleotides: TGTGCCAGCAGCTTCCGGGGTGCGAACACTGAAGCTTTCTTT.

The sample holds a few counts of this clone. V gene TRBV27 combines with J gene TRBJ2-7; TRBD2 is a possible D gene (5 bases). Deletions cut 0 bases from V and 7 bases from J, with 13 bases between. This CDR3 is 14 amino acids long. Germline V CDR1 and CDR2: MNHEY, SMNVEV (reference sequence). DNA for the CDR3: TGTGCCAGCAGTTTATCCCAAACCGGGGAGGAGCAGTACTTC. This translates into CASSLSQTGEEQYF.

A few counts support this clone. The rearrangement uses TRBV28 and TRBJ1-2; the D gene is possibly TRBD1 (5 bases). The CDR3 is made up of 15 amino acids. In germline, CDR1 is MDHEN, CDR2 SYDVKM. With 7 bases removed from V and 4 bases from J, the gap between germline ends came to 19 bases. The CDR3 region is CASTTRTQRGYGYTF. In DNA, the CDR3 is TGTGCCAGCACCACCCGCACACAAAGGGGCTATGGCTACACCTTC.

This clone was recorded a few times. The germline gene is not matched at one end of the junction; a read error may be the cause. V gene TRBV7-7 combines with J gene TRBJ2-1; D may be TRBD1 (5 bases). This CDR3 region has 15 residues. Germline CDR1 reads SSHAT; CDR2 reads FNYEAQ (reference sequence). Here the CDR3 reads CASSRILGVQSEQFF. For the CDR3, the DNA is TGTGCTAGCAGCCGGATCCTAGGGGTTCAGTCTGAGCAGTTCTTC.

J is TRBJ1-3 and V is TRBV30; TRBD1 matches 9 bases. V gave up 3 bases and J gave up 5 bases; unmatched junction bases: 8. The CDR3 has 15 amino acids. The germline CDR1 and CDR2 sequences are GTSNPN and SVGIG (reference sequence). The chain's CDR3 is CAWRHRGLGRNTIYF. In nucleotides, the CDR3 is TGTGCCTGGAGGCACAGGGGGCTTGGTAGAAACACCATATATTTT. Together with reference TRBV30 and TRBJ1-3, the CDR3 gives the full variable domain: SQTIHQWPATLVQPVGSPLSLECTVEGTSNPNLYWYRQAAGRGLQLLFYSVGIGQISSEVPQNLSASRPQDRQFILSSKKLLLSDSGFYLCAWRHRGLGRNTIYFGEGSWLTVV.

The V gene is TRBV6-1, the J gene TRBJ1-2; D not resolved. This CDR3 has 15 residues. V was trimmed by 0 bases and J by 7 bases, leaving 15 bases between them. Germline-derived CDR1 and CDR2 are MNHNS and SASEGT. The CDR3 bases are TGTGCCAGCAGTGAAGCCCATGGAGGTCCTCTTGGCTACACCTTC. Protein product: CASSEAHGGPLGYTF.

On this clone: This same CDR3 is encoded by further DNA sequences in the sample. The gene calls are TRBV28 and TRBJ1-1, with 7 bases aligning to TRBD1. Germline values: CDR1 MDHEN, CDR2 SYDVKM. Trimming took 3 bases from V and 2 from J; bases not matched to a gene: 3. The CDR3 is 14 amino acids. The CDR3 sequence: CASSFRGLNTEAFF. The CDR3 DNA sequence: TGTGCCAGCAGTTTTAGGGGGCTCAACACTGAAGCTTTCTTT.

The DNA of the CDR3 is TGTGCCAGCAGCGTAGAAGGGAAGGGGACTGAAGCTTTCTTT. It translates to CASSVEGKGTEAFF. The J gene is TRBJ1-1, the V gene TRBV9; TRBD1 is a possible D gene (5 bases). CDR1 is SGDLS, CDR2 YYNGEE, per germline. The CDR3 contains 14 residues. The ends were cut back, 0 bases at V and 5 bases at J, with 11 bases in the middle.